This record concerns one T cell receptor beta chain sequence. Antigen unknown. The sample comes from a study of cytomegalovirus exposure and HLA in healthy donors. Whole-study findings and limits: It was reportedly the case that the classifier diagnosed cytomegalovirus status with high specificity and sensitivity.

This CDR3 is 14 amino acids long. The germline CDR1 and CDR2 sequences are SEHNR and FQNEAQ (reference sequence). With 7 bases removed from V and 7 bases from J, the gap between germline ends came to 17 bases. The PCR made use of 60 Vbeta and 13 Jbeta primers. In the study's own analysis: Per a later analysis, the number of unique TCR beta chains was some 80 million, of which roughly 10 million were shared. The assay was immunoSEQ multiplex PCR, and TCRdb's table has in-frame clones only and misses some. Clone size and V and J calls were adopted from that table, with D and trimming inferred from the DNA. Recorded for this sample: tens of thousands of clones.

This sequence was found in a female donor in good health and CMV-seropositive. The sequenced material came from PBMCs. The chain joins TRBV7-9 to TRBJ2-1; possible D gene TRBD2, 7 bases. The CDR3 sequence is CASTLDGRGNEQFF. CDR3 bases: TGTGCCAGCACCCTGGATGGGAGGGGGAATGAGCAGTTCTTC.